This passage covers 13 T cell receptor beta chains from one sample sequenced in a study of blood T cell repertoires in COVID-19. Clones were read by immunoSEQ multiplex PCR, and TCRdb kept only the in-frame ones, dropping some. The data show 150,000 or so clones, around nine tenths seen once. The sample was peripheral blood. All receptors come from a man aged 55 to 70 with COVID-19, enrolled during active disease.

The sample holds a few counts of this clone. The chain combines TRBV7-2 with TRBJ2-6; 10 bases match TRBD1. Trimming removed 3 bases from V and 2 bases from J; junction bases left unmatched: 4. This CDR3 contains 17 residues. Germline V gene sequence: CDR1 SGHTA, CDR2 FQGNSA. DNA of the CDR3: TGTGCCAGCAGCTTGGGTGACAGGGGGCCTGGGGCCAACGTCCTGACTTTC. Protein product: CASSLGDRGPGANVLTF.

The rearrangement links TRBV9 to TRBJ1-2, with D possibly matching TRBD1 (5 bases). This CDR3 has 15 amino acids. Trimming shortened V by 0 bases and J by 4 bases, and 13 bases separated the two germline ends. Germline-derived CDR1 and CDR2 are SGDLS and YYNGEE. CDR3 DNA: TGTGCCAGCAGCGTAGACCCAGGGAATACCTATGGCTACACCTTC. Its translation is CASSVDPGNTYGYTF.

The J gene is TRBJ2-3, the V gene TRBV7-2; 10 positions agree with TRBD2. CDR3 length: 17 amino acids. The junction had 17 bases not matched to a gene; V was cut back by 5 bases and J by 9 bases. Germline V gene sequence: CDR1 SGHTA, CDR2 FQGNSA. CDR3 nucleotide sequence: TGTGCCAGCAGCCAAAGTACTAGCGGGGATGGGGGTTGGACGCAGTATTTT. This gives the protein CASSQSTSGDGGWTQYF.

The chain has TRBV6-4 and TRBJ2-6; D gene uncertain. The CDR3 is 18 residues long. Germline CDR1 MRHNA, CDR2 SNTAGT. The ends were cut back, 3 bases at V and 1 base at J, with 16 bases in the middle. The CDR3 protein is CASSEQAPTLSGANVLTF. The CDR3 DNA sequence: TGTGCCAGCAGTGAGCAGGCACCTACCCTATCTGGGGCCAACGTCCTGACTTTC.

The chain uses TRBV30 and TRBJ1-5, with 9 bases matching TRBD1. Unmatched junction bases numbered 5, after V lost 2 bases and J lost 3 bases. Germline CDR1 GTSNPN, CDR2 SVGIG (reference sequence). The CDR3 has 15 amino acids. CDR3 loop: CAWSTGQGLNQPQHF. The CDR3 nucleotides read TGTGCCTGGAGTACGGGACAGGGCCTCAATCAGCCCCAGCATTTT. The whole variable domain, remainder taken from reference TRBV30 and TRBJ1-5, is SQTIHQWPATLVQPVGSPLSLECTVEGTSNPNLYWYRQAAGRGLQLLFYSVGIGQISSEVPQNLSASRPQDRQFILSSKKLLLSDSGFYLCAWSTGQGLNQPQHFGDGTRLSIL.

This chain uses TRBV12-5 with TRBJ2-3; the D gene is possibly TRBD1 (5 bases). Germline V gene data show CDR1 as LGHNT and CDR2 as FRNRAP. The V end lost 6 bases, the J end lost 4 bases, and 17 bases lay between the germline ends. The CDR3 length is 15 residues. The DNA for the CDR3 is TGTGCTAGTGGCCCCGACAGCCTTATCGCAGATACGCAGTATTTT. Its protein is CASGPDSLIADTQYF. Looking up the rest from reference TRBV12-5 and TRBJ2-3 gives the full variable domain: DARVTQTPRHKVTEMGQEVTMRCQPILGHNTVFWYRQTMMQGLELLAYFRNRAPLDDSGMPKDRFSAEMPDATLATLKIQPSEPRDSAVYFCASGPDSLIADTQYFGPGTRLTVL.

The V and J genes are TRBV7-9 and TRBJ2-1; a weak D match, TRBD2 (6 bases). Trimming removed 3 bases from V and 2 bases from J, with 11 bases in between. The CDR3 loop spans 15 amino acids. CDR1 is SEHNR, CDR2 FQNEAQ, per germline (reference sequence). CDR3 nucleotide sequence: TGTGCCAGCAGCTTTCTAGCGTTCACCTACAATGAGCAGTTCTTC. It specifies CASSFLAFTYNEQFF.

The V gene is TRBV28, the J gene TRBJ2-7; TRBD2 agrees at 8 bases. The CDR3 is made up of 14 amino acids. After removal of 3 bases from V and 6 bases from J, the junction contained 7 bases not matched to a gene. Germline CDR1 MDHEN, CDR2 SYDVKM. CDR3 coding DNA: TGTGCCAGCAGTTTCTCGAGCGGGGGAGCCGAGCAGTACTTC. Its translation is CASSFSSGGAEQYF.

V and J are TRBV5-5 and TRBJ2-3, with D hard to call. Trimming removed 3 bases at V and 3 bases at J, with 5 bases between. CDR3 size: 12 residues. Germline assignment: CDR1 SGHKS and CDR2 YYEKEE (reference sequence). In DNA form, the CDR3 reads TGTGCCAGCAGCTACCAGACAGATACGCAGTATTTT. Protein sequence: CASSYQTDTQYF.

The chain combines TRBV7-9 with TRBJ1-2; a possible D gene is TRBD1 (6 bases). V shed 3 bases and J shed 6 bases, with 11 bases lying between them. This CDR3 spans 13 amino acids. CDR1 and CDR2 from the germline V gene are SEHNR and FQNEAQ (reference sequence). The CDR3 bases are TGTGCCAGCAGCTTGCCAGGGGCCAATGGCTACACCTTC. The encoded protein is CASSLPGANGYTF.

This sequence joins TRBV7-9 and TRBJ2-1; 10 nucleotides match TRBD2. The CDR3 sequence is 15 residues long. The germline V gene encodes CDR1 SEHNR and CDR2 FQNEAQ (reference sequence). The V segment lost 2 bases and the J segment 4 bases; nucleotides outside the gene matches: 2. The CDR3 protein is CASSLLAGAYNEQFF. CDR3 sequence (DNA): TGTGCCAGCAGCTTACTAGCGGGAGCTTACAATGAGCAGTTCTTC.

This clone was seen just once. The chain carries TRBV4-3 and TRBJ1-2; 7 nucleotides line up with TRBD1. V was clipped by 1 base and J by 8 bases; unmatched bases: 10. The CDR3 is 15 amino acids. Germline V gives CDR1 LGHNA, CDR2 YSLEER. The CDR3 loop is CASSQATGAPRGYTF. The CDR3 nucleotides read TGCGCCAGCAGCCAAGCCACAGGGGCTCCCCGGGGCTACACCTTC.

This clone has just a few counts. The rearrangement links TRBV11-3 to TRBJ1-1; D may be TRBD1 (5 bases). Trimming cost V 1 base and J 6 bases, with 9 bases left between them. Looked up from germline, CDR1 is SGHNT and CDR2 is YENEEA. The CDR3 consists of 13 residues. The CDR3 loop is CASSLARGSEAFF. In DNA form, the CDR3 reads TGTGCCAGCAGCTTAGCGCGGGGGTCTGAAGCTTTCTTT.